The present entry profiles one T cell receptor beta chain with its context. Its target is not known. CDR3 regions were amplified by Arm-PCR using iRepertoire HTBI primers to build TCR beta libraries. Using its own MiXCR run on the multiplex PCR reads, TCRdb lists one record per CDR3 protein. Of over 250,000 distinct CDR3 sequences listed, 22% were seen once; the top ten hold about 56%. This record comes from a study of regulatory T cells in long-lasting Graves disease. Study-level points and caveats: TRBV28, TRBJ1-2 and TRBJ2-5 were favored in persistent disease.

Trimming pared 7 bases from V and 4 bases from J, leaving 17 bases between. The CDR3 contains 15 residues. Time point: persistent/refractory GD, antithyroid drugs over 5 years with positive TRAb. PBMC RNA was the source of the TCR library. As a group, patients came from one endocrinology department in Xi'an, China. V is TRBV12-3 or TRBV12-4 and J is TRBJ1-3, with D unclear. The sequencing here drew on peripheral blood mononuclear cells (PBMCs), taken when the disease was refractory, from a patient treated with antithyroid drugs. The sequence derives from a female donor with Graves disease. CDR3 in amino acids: CASTPPGSLGNTIYF. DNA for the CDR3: TGTGCCAGCACCCCCCCCGGGTCCCTAGGAAACACCATATATTTT.